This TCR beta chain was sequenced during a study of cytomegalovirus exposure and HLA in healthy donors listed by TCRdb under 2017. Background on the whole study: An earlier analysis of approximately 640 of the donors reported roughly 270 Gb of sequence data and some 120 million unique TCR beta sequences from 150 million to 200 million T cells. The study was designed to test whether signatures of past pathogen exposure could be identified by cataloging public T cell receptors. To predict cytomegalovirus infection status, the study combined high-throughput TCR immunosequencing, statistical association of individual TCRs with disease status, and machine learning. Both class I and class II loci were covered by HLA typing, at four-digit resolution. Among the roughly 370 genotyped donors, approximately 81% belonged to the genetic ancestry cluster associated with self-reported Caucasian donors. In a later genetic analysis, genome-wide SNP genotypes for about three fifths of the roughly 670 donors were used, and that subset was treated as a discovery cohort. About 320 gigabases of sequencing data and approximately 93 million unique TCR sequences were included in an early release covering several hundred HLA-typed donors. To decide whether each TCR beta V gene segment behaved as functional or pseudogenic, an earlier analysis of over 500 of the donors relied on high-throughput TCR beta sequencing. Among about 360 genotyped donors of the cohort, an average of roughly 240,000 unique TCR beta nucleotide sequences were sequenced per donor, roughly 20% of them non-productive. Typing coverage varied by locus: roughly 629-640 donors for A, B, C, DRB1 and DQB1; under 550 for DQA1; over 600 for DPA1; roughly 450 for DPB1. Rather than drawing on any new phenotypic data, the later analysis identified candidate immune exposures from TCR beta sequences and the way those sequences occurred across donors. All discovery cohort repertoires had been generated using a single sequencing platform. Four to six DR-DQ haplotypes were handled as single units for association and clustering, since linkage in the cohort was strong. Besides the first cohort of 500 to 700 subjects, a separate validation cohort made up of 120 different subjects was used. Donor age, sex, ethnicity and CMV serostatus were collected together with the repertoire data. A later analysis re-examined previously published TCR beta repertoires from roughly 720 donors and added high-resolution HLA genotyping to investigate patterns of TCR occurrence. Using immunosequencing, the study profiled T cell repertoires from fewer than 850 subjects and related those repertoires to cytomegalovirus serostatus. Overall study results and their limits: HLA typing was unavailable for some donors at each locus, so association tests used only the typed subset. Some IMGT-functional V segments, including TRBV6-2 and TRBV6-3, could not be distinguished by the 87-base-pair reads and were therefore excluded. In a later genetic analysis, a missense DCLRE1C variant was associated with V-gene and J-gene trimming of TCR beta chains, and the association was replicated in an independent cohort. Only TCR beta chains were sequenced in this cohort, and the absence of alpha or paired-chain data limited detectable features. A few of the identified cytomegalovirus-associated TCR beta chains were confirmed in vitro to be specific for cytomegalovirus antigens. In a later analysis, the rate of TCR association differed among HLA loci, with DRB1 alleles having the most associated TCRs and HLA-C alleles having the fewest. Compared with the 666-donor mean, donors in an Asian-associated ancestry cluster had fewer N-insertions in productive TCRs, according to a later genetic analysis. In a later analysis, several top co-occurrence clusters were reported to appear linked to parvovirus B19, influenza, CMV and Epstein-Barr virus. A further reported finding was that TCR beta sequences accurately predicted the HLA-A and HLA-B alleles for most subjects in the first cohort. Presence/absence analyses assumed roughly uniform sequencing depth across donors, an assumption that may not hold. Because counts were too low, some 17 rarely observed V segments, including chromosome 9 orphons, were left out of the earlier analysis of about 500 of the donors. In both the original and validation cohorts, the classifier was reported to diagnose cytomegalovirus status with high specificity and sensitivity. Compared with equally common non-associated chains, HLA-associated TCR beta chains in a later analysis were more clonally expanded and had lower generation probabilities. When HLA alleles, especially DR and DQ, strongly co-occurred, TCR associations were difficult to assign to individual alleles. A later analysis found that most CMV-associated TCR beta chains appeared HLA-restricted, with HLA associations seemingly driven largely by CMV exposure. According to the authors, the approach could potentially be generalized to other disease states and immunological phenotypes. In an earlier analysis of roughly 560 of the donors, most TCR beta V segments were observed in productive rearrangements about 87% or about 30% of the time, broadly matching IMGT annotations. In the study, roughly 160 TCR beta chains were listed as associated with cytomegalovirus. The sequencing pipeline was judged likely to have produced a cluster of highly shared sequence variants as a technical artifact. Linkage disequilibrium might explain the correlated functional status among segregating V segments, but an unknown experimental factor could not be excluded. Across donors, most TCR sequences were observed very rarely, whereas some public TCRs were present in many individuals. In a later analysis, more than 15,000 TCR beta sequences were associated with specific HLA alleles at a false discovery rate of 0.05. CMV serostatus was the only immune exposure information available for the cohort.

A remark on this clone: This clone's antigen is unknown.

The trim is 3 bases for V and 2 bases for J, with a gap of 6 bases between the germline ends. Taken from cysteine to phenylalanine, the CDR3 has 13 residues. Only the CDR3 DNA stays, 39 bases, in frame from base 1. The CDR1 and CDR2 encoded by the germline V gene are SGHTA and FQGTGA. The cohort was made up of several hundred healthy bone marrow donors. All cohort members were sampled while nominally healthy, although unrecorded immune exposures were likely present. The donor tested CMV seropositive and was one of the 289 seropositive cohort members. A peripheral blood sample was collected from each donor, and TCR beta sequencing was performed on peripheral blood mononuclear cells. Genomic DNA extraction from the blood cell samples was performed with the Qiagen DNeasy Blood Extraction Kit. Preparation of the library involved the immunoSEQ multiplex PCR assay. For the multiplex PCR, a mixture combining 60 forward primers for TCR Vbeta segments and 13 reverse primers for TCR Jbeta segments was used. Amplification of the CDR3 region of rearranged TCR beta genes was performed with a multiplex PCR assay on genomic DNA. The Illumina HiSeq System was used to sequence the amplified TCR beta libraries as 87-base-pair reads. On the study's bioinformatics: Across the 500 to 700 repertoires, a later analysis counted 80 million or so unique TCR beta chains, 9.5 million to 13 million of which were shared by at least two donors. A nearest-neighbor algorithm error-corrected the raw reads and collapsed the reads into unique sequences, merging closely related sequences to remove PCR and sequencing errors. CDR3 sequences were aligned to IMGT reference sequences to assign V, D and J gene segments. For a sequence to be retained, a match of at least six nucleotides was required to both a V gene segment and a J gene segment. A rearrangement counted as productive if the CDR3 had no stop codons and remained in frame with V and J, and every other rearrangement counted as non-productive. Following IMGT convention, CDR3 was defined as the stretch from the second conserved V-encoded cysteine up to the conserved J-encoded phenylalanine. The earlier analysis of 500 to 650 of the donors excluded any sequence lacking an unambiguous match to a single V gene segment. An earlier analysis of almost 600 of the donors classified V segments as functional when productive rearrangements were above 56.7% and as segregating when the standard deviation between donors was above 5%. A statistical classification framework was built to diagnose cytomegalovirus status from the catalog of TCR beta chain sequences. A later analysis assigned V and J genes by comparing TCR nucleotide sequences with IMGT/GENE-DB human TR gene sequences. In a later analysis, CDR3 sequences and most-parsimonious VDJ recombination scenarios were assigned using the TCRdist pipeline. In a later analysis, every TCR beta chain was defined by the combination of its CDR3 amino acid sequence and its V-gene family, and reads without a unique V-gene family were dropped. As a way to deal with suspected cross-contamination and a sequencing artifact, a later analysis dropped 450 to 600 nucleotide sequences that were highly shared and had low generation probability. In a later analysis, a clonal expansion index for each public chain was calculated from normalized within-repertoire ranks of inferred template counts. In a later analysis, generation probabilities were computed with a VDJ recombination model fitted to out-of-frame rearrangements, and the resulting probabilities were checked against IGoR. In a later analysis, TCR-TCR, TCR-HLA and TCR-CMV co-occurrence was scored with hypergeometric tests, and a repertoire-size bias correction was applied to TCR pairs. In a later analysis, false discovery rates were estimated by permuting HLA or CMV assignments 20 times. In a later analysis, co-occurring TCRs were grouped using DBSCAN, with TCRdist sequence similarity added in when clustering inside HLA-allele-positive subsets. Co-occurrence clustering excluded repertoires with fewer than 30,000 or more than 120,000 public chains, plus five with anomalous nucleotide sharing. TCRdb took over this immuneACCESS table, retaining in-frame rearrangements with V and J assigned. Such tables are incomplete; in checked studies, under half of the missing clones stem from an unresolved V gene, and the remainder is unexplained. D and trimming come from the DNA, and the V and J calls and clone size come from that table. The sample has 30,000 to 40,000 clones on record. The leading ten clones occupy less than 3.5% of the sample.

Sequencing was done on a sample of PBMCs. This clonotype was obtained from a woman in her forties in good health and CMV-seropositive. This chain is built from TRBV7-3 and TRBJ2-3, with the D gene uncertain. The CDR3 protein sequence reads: CASSFIPTDTQYF. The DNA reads TGTGCCAGCAGCTTTATCCCCACAGATACGCAGTATTTT. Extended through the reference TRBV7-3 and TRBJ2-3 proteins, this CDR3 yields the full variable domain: GAGVSQTPSNKVTEKGKYVELRCDPISGHTALYWYRQSLGQGPEFLIYFQGTGAADDSGLPNDRFFAVRPEGSVSTLKIQRTERGDSAVYLCASSFIPTDTQYFGPGTRLTVL.